This is a list of T cell receptor beta chains from one sample in a study of intratumoral heterogeneity in liver cancer. The data were produced by immunoSEQ multiplex PCR, yet TCRdb's version contains in-frame clones alone and is incomplete. The table records some 20,000 clones, approximately 70% of them present only once. Here the sequenced sample was tumor-adjacent normal tissue, taken before any cancer treatment. The receptors derive from a woman between 65 and 79 years old with hepatocellular carcinoma. Both conserved end residues are part of each CDR3. Expanded clones get a size class; other rows say once, few or many, or leave the size out.

abundance: .; v_gene: TRBV7-6; CDR3aa: CASSLGNRGRETQYF
abundance: few; v_gene: TRBV29-1; CDR3aa: CSVEERDRGYVHEQFF
abundance: .; v_gene: TRBV7-7; CDR3aa: CASSPQGLATGELFF
abundance: .; v_gene: TRBV4-2; CDR3aa: CASSPEGLAGVDEQFF
abundance: .; v_gene: TRBV7-7; CDR3aa: CASSLVAGGQDTQYF
abundance: once; v_gene: TRBV2; CDR3aa: CASSPIGPGTVQRDYGYTF
abundance: .; v_gene: TRBV4-1; CDR3aa: CASSLRRPDTQYF
abundance: .; v_gene: TRBV21-1; CDR3aa: CARGTGRSYNSPLHF
abundance: .; v_gene: TRBV5-6; CDR3aa: CASSLGGGSRGEQYF
abundance: .; v_gene: TRBV6-5; CDR3aa: CASRGLYQETQYF
abundance: .; v_gene: TRBV3-1/TRBV3-2; CDR3aa: CASVLGNTIYF
abundance: .; v_gene: TRBV14; CDR3aa: CASSTIAGASTGELFF
abundance: .; v_gene: TRBV6-2/TRBV6-3; CDR3aa: CASSLTSSYEQYF
abundance: .; v_gene: TRBV2; CDR3aa: CASSGVRFLDTQYF
abundance: few; v_gene: TRBV6-1; CDR3aa: CASSQILALSYEQYF
abundance: .; v_gene: TRBV20-1; CDR3aa: CSASSLVGATQYF
abundance: .; v_gene: TRBV7-8; CDR3aa: CASSPQETQYF
abundance: .; v_gene: TRBV5-1; CDR3aa: CASSGGEEYGYTF
abundance: .; v_gene: TRBV20-1; CDR3aa: CSASGGQRSTDTQYF
abundance: .; v_gene: TRBV2; CDR3aa: CASSEDGSPDTQYF
abundance: .; v_gene: TRBV3-1/TRBV3-2; CDR3aa: CASSQKKGVMPYNEQFF
abundance: medium-sized; v_gene: TRBV29-1; CDR3aa: CSVDLAGANVLTF
abundance: .; v_gene: TRBV7-2; CDR3aa: CASSLRVANQPQHF
abundance: .; v_gene: TRBV5-6; CDR3aa: CASSLGTGVGYTF
abundance: .; v_gene: TRBV5-1; CDR3aa: CASSGDISTDTQYF
abundance: .; v_gene: TRBV5-4; CDR3aa: CASSFDINQPQHF
abundance: .; v_gene: TRBV6-5; CDR3aa: CASRRSRDVNYGYTF
abundance: .; v_gene: TRBV10-2; CDR3aa: CASSESGQGGGDGYTF
abundance: .; v_gene: TRBV5-8; CDR3aa: CASSLQAGRETQYF
abundance: .; v_gene: TRBV12-3/TRBV12-4; CDR3aa: CASTPETDTQYF
abundance: .; v_gene: TRBV5-1; CDR3aa: CASSGNMNTEAFF
abundance: .; v_gene: TRBV28; CDR3aa: CASTNTGTIQPQHF
abundance: .; v_gene: TRBV27; CDR3aa: CASSPVGTGKTQYF
abundance: few; v_gene: TRBV19; CDR3aa: CASSSPFGIDYNEQFF
abundance: .; v_gene: TRBV25-1; CDR3aa: CASSELASYQETQYF
abundance: .; v_gene: TRBV3-1/TRBV3-2; CDR3aa: CASSQGDTQYF
abundance: .; v_gene: TRBV10-3; CDR3aa: CAISGGFGSEKLFF
abundance: .; v_gene: TRBV6-6; CDR3aa: CASSRQEQETQYF
abundance: medium-sized; v_gene: TRBV7-3; CDR3aa: CASSPGLVSPGELFF